Each of the 18 T cell receptor beta chains below was sequenced from the same sample in a study of blood T cell repertoires in COVID-19 (dated by TCRdb to 2020 to 2021). Preparation of the library involved the immunoSEQ multiplex PCR assay. The immuneACCESS repertoire file appears here via TCRdb, limited to in-frame rearrangements. These files lack a portion of the clones; in checked studies, under half of the deficit traces to unresolved V genes, and the cause of the others is not known. In all, the sample holds about 160,000 clones, and 75% to 85% of those were seen once. The ten largest clonotypes hold 3% to 3.5% of the sample. Sequenced: PBMCs or T cells enriched from blood (not recorded which). The receptor set was obtained from a woman in her sixties or seventies who had recovered from COVID-19.

This chain links TRBV18 with TRBJ2-2, with TRBD1 matching 10 bases. CDR1 KGHSH and CDR2 LQKENI come from the germline V gene. CDR3 length: 16 amino acids. J lost 5 bases, V lost 5 bases, and 8 bases had no gene match. The CDR3 here is CASSTRQGAATGELFF. The CDR3 region has the DNA TGTGCCAGCTCAACCCGACAGGGGGCGGCAACCGGGGAGCTGTTTTTT.

The chain joins TRBV3-1 (or the pseudogene TRBV3-2) to TRBJ1-6; D not certain. CDR3 size: 13 residues. Germline V gene data show CDR1 as LGHDT and CDR2 as YNNKEL (reference sequence). Trimming stripped 5 bases from V and 0 bases from J, with 2 bases between. CDR3 sequence (DNA): TGTGCCAGCAGCTACTCCTATAATTCACCCCTCCACTTT. It is translated as CASSYSYNSPLHF.

V usage is TRBV11-3 and J usage is TRBJ2-1; 8 bases line up with TRBD2. This CDR3 is 17 amino acids long. The germline V gene encodes CDR1 SGHNT and CDR2 YENEEA. V shed 0 bases and J 6 bases; nucleotides not matched to a gene: 10. This CDR3 reads CASSLEGSGGPRNEQFF. CDR3 nucleotide sequence: TGTGCCAGCAGCTTAGAGGGGTCGGGGGGGCCACGCAATGAGCAGTTCTTC.

V and J are TRBV3-1 (or the pseudogene TRBV3-2) and TRBJ1-2; TRBD1 matches at 11 bases. V trimming: 4 bases; J trimming: 5 bases; junction bases outside the gene matches: 9. The CDR3 runs 16 residues. CDR1 is LGHDT and CDR2 is YNNKEL in the germline V gene (reference sequence). This chain's CDR3 is CASSLRTGQGVYGYTF. CDR3 DNA: TGTGCCAGCAGCCTACGGACGGGACAGGGGGTATATGGCTACACCTTC.

The chain has TRBV5-1 and TRBJ2-3; the match to TRBD2 covers 8 bases. V trimming: 2 bases; J trimming: 0 bases; junction bases outside the gene matches: 8. The CDR3 covers 17 residues. From germline, CDR1 is SGHRS and CDR2 YFSETQ. CDR3 nucleotides: TGCGCCAGCAGCTTCCGGTCGCGGGGGGCTAGCACAGATACGCAGTATTTT. The encoded protein is CASSFRSRGASTDTQYF.

This chain joins TRBV7-9 and TRBJ2-7, with 8 bases lining up with TRBD2. The CDR3 length is 16 residues. Germline trimming cut 2 bases from V and 5 bases from J; bases unmatched to any gene: 11. In germline, CDR1 is SEHNR, CDR2 FQNEAQ (reference sequence). CDR3 protein: CASSLFRLAGSHEQYF. The CDR3 DNA reads TGTGCCAGCAGCTTATTTAGGCTAGCGGGTTCCCACGAGCAGTACTTC.

This chain uses TRBV24-1 with TRBJ2-1; 10 bases align to TRBD2. Germline loops: CDR1 KGHDR, CDR2 SFDVKD. V lost 2 bases and J lost 8; bases outside the gene matches: 8. This CDR3 region has 16 residues. The chain's CDR3 is CATSDWEAGGFDEQFF. The CDR3 DNA reads TGTGCCACCAGTGATTGGGAAGCGGGGGGGTTCGATGAGCAGTTCTTC.

The chain joins TRBV28 to TRBJ1-1, with 10 bases matching TRBD1. Germline assignment: CDR1 MDHEN and CDR2 SYDVKM. The CDR3 spans 16 residues. The trim removed 7 bases at V and 1 base at J, leaving 9 bases unmatched. The CDR3 sequence is CASIQPGTGANTEAFF. CDR3 in DNA: TGTGCCAGCATTCAACCCGGGACAGGGGCGAACACTGAAGCTTTCTTT.

The chain is built from TRBV30 and TRBJ1-1; a weak D match, TRBD1 (6 bases). The V gene's germline CDR1 is GTSNPN and CDR2 SVGIG (reference sequence). The V end lost 3 bases, the J end lost 12 bases, and 20 bases lay between the germline ends. The CDR3 loop spans 13 amino acids. In DNA, the CDR3 is TGTGCCTGGAGCCCGGGGGGTACAGGGTCAACTTTCTTT. Translation: CAWSPGGTGSTFF.

This clone occurred a few times. The CDR3 DNA sequence: TGTGCCAGCAGCTTAGATTCGGGGACTAGCGGGGGACAGCAGACCGAGCAGTACTTC. Residues: CASSLDSGTSGGQQTEQYF. This sequence joins TRBV11-2 and TRBJ2-7; 14 positions match TRBD2. V was clipped by 0 bases and J by 6 bases; unmatched bases: 13. The CDR3 length is 19 residues. Germline CDR1 and CDR2: SGHAT and FQNNGV.

The chain carries TRBV27 and TRBJ2-3; D might be TRBD2 (6 bases). The CDR3 runs 14 residues. Germline V lookup: CDR1 MNHEY, CDR2 SMNVEV (reference sequence). With 6 bases removed from V and 0 bases from J, the gap between germline ends came to 10 bases. CDR3 sequence (DNA): TGTGCCAGCAGGGATGGGGGGAGCACAGATACGCAGTATTTT. Protein sequence: CASRDGGSTDTQYF.

This chain connects TRBV7-2 to TRBJ2-3; a possible D gene is TRBD2 (6 bases). This CDR3 is 16 amino acids long. V lost 1 base to trimming and J lost 2 bases, with 13 bases between them. Per the germline V gene, CDR1 is SGHTA and CDR2 is FQGNSA. Here the CDR3 reads CASSLGLEPYTDTQYF. The CDR3 DNA reads TGTGCCAGCAGCTTAGGACTAGAACCCTACACAGATACGCAGTATTTT.

This clone was counted once. The chain combines TRBV27 with TRBJ1-5; D call uncertain. The CDR3 sequence is 14 residues long. Between the trimmed V and J ends, which lost 1 base and 2 bases, there was a span of 6 bases. The germline V gene encodes CDR1 MNHEY and CDR2 SMNVEV (reference sequence). CDR3 protein: CASSLWGGNQPQHF. Written as DNA, the CDR3 is TGTGCCAGCAGTTTATGGGGAGGCAATCAGCCCCAGCATTTT.

The J gene is TRBJ2-1, the V gene TRBV27; TRBD1 agrees at 7 bases. Germline V gene sequence: CDR1 MNHEY, CDR2 SMNVEV (reference sequence). V shed 5 bases and J 10 bases; nucleotides not matched to a gene: 8. The CDR3 is made up of 13 amino acids. CDR3 nucleotides: TGTGCCAGCAGTGATTACCCGGGACAGGAGCAGTTCTTC. Translated, it gives CASSDYPGQEQFF.

This clone was observed a handful of times. The V call is TRBV19, the J call TRBJ1-5; D is perhaps TRBD1 (6 bases). This CDR3 comprises 12 residues. CDR1 and CDR2 from the germline V gene are LNHDA and SQIVND (reference sequence). Trimming cost V 7 bases and J 9 bases, with 13 bases left between them. The CDR3 is CASTQGYRPQHF. The CDR3 nucleotides read TGTGCCAGTACCCAGGGGTATAGGCCCCAGCATTTT.

This clone showed up just a few times. The chain links TRBV20-1 to TRBJ1-4, with 9 bases aligning to TRBD1. In germline, CDR1 is DFQATT, CDR2 SNEGSKA (reference sequence). V was pared by 3 bases and J by 5 bases, with 4 bases of the junction left unmatched. The CDR3 consists of 14 residues. The CDR3 spells CSASPGTGNEKLFF. The DNA of the CDR3 is TGCAGTGCTAGTCCCGGGACAGGGAATGAAAAACTGTTTTTT.

This clone was recorded once. The chain has TRBV1 and TRBJ2-1; TRBD2 reflects the table's D call only, with no check against the DNA. TRBV1 is marked as a pseudogene. CDR3 length equals 22 residues. CDR3 sequence: CTSSQVPQTSGAVISSYNEQFF. The CDR3 coding sequence is TGCACCAGCAGCCAAGTACCCCAAACTAGCGGGGCTGTAATTAGCTCCTACAATGAGCAGTTCTTC.

The V call is TRBV4-1, the J call TRBJ2-7; TRBD1 agrees at 8 bases. CDR1 and CDR2 from the germline V gene are MGHRA and YSYEKL. J was trimmed by 2 bases and V by 3 bases; bases with no gene match: 0. The CDR3 totals 13 residues. CDR3 bases: TGCGCCAGCAGCCAGGGACAGGCCTACGAGCAGTACTTC. Its protein product is CASSQGQAYEQYF.